Shown below are 4 T cell receptor beta chains from a single sample sequenced in a study of response to subunit inactivated influenza vaccine. A single record per CDR3 protein comes from TCRdb applying MiXCR to the RT-PCR reads. This table holds over 450,000 distinct CDR3 sequences, 10% to 15% found once. Sequencing was performed on PBMCs from blood, taken 40 to 50 days after vaccination. The receptor source for this set is a man between 50 and 59 years old who received an inactivated influenza vaccine.

The J gene is TRBJ2-7, the V gene TRBV6-1; D is perhaps TRBD1 or TRBD2 (6 bases each). Germline V lookup: CDR1 MNHNS, CDR2 SASEGT. The CDR3 consists of 15 residues. V was cut by 10 bases and J by 9 bases, with 28 bases left in between. The CDR3 coding sequence is TGTGCCACCCAGGGTCCAGGGGCGGGATTCCTGCGGCAGTACTTC. It specifies CATQGPGAGFLRQYF.

This clonotype was seen repeatedly, ten times or more. This chain joins TRBV27 and TRBJ2-4, with 7 bases identical to TRBD1. V lost 8 bases, J lost 3 bases, and 10 bases stayed unmatched. The CDR3 consists of 15 residues. Germline CDR1 and CDR2: MNHEY and SMNVEV (reference sequence). CDR3 bases: TGTGCCAGCGGGATGTCGGACAGGCACAAAAACATTCAGTACTTC. Amino acids: CASGMSDRHKNIQYF.

This clonotype was counted only a few times. The J gene is TRBJ2-1, the V gene TRBV7-9; 8 bases align to TRBD2. The CDR3 consists of 15 residues. Trimming took 1 base from V and 7 from J; bases not matched to a gene: 6. The V gene's germline CDR1 is SEHNR and CDR2 FQNEAQ (reference sequence). The CDR3 here is CASSLVGTRGNEQFF. The CDR3 bases are TGTGCCAGCAGCTTAGTAGGGACTAGGGGTAATGAGCAGTTCTTC.

This chain connects TRBV5-1 to TRBJ2-3, with D hard to call. The germline CDR1 and CDR2 sequences are SGHRS and YFSETQ. The length of the CDR3 is 12 residues. V dropped 7 bases and J dropped 2 bases, with 8 bases sitting between them. The CDR3 nucleotides read TGCGCCAGCCAACAGAACACAGATACGCAGTATTTT. This translates into CASQQNTDTQYF.